This TCR beta chain was captured by sequencing in a study of CD8+CD57+ T cells in acquired aplastic anemia. Only patients with CD8+CD57+ cell expansion on flow cytometry were chosen for sequencing. The CDR3 has 14 residues. J lost 8 bases, V lost 5 bases, and 8 bases had no gene match. The V gene's germline CDR1 is SEHNR and CDR2 FQNEAQ (reference sequence). Both TCR beta VDJ combination and CDR3 sequence profiling were carried out. Genomic DNA was the template for this profiling. TCRdb redid the calling of the reads with MiXCR, one entry per CDR3 protein. The sample has about 98,000 distinct CDR3 sequences; roughly 70% are singletons.

The rearrangement links TRBV7-9 to TRBJ1-4, with TRBD1 identical over 7 bases. The specimen was sorted CD4+, CD8+, or CD8+CD57+ T cells (not recorded which) from PBMCs. This receptor was identified in a human donor with aplastic anemia. The CDR3, as DNA: TGTGCCAGCAGCCAAGGGCAGGGGGGAGAAAAACTGTTTTTT. Translated, it gives CASSQGQGGEKLFF.